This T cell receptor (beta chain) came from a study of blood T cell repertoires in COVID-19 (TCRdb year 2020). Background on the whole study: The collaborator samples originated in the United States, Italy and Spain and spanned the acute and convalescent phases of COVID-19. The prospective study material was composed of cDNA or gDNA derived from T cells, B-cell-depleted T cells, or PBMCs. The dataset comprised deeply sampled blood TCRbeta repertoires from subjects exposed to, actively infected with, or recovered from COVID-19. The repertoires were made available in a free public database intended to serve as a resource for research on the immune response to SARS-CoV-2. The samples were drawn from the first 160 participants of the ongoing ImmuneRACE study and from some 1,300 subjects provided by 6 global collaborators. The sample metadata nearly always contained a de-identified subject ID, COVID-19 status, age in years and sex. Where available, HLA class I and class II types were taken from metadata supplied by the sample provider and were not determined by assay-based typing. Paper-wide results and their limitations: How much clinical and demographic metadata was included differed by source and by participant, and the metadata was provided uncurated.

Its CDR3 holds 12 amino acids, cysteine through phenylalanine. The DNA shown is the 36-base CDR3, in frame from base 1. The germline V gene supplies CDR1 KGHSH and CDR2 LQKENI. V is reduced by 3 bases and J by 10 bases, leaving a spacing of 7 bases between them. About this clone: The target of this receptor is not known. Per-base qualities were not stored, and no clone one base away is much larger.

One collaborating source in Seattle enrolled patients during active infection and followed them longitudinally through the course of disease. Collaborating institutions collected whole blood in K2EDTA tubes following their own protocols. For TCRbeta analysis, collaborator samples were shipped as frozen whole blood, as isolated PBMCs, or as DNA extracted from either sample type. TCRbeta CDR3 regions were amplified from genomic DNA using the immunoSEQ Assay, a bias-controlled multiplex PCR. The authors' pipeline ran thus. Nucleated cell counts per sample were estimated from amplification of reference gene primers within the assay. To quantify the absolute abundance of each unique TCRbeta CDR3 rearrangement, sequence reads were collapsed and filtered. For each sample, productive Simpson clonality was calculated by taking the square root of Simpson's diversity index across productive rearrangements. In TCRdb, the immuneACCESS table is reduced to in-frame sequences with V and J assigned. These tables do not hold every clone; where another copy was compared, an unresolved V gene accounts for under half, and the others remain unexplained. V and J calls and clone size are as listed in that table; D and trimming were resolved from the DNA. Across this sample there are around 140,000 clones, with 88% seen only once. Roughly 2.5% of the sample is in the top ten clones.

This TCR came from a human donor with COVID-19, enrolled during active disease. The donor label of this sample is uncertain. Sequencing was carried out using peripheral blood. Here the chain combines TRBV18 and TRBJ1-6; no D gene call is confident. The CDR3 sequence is CASSPPGSPLHF. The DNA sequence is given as TGTGCCAGCTCACCCCCGGGGTCACCCCTCCACTTT. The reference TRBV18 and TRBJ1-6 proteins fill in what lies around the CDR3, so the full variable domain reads NAGVMQNPRHLVRRRGQEARLRCSPMKGHSHVYWYRQLPEEGLKFMVYLQKENIIDESGMPKERFSAEFPKEGPSILRIQQVVRGDSAAYFCASSPPGSPLHFGNGTRLTVT.